This passage covers 15 T cell receptor beta chains from one sample sequenced in a study of siplizumab effects on memory and regulatory T cells. The table came from immunoSEQ multiplex PCR; TCRdb's copy has only in-frame clones and leaves some out. This sample has nearly 95,000 clones, with approximately 95% found just once. The specimen sequenced was non-Treg CD4+ T cells sorted from blood. All receptors come from a human donor in good health.

The V and J genes are TRBV10-3 and TRBJ2-3; no reliable D call. The CDR3 has 16 residues. CDR1 is ENHRY and CDR2 is SYGVKD in the germline V gene. V lost 4 bases to trimming and J lost 0 bases, with 14 bases between them. DNA for the CDR3: TGTGCCATCAGTGCACTCCGGGCGACAAGCACAGATACGCAGTATTTT. Amino acid sequence: CAISALRATSTDTQYF.

The chain combines TRBV6-5 with TRBJ1-1, with 8 positions matching TRBD1. Looked up from germline, CDR1 is MNHEY and CDR2 is SVGAGI. The V and J ends lost 6 bases and 1 base, in that order; junction bases with no gene match: 7. This CDR3 is 15 amino acids long. CDR3 in amino acids: CASRLGQGRNTEAFF. The CDR3 coding sequence is TGTGCCAGCAGACTCGGACAGGGTAGGAACACTGAAGCTTTCTTT.

The rearrangement links TRBV5-6 to TRBJ1-1; D is possibly TRBD1 (5 bases). The CDR3 extends over 15 amino acids. Trimming removed 0 bases at V and 0 bases at J, with 9 bases between. CDR1 SGHDT and CDR2 YYEEEE come from the germline V gene. The DNA of the CDR3 is TGTGCCAGCAGCTTGGAGACAGCTATGAACACTGAAGCTTTCTTT. This codes for CASSLETAMNTEAFF.

V gene TRBV5-4 combines with J gene TRBJ1-2; 8 bases line up with TRBD1. CDR1 is SGHNT and CDR2 is YYREEE in the germline V gene (reference sequence). V was pared by 3 bases and J by 6 bases, with 7 bases of the junction left unmatched. This CDR3 is 14 amino acids long. The CDR3 here is CASSWLDRDDGYTF. The CDR3 DNA reads as TGTGCCAGCAGCTGGCTGGACAGGGATGATGGCTACACCTTC.

V usage is TRBV29-1 and J usage is TRBJ2-7, with D perhaps matching TRBD2 (6 bases). Germline CDR1 SQVTM, CDR2 ANQGSEA. With 5 bases removed from V and 4 bases from J, the gap between germline ends came to 12 bases. The CDR3 runs to 12 residues. CDR3 protein: CSVQAGNYEQYF. CDR3 nucleotide sequence: TGCAGCGTTCAGGCGGGGAATTACGAGCAGTACTTC.

This chain links TRBV18 with TRBJ1-1, with D possibly TRBD1 on 5 matching bases. The CDR3 runs 12 residues. V gave up 3 bases and J gave up 7 bases, with 9 bases separating them. The germline CDR1 and CDR2 sequences are KGHSH and LQKENI. Written as DNA, the CDR3 is TGTGCCAGCTCACCGGGACCAATTGAAGCTTTCTTT. It codes for CASSPGPIEAFF.

The rearrangement joins TRBV5-4 to TRBJ1-2; D gene ambiguous. The CDR3 is 14 residues long. Germline loops: CDR1 SGHNT, CDR2 YYREEE (reference sequence). V was shortened by 5 bases and J by 8 bases, with 19 bases between the two germline ends. The CDR3 sequence: CASSDAGGWRGYTF. The CDR3 DNA sequence: TGTGCCAGCAGTGACGCCGGAGGGTGGAGAGGCTACACCTTC.

This clone has only one observation. The rearrangement joins TRBV19 to TRBJ2-1, with D hard to call. V lost 7 bases, J lost 5 bases, and 15 bases lay in between. This CDR3 spans 14 amino acids. Germline V gene lookup returns CDR1 LNHDA and CDR2 SQIVND (reference sequence). The CDR3 reads CASNNGLKNNEQFF. DNA of the CDR3: TGTGCCAGTAACAACGGGCTTAAAAACAATGAGCAGTTCTTC.

The chain carries TRBV7-2 and TRBJ1-2; 7 bases fit TRBD1. The CDR3 totals 14 residues. Trimming at V came to 3 bases and at J to 4 bases, leaving 5 bases not matched to a gene. CDR1 is SGHTA and CDR2 is FQGNSA in the germline V gene. The CDR3 bases are TGTGCCAGCAGCTTCCCAGGGGGGGGCTATGGCTACACCTTC. Amino acids: CASSFPGGGYGYTF. The full variable domain, its missing parts supplied by reference TRBV7-2 and TRBJ1-2, is GAGVSQSPSNKVTEKGKDVELRCDPISGHTALYWYRQSLGQGLEFLIYFQGNSAPDKSGLPSDRFSAERTGGSVSTLTIQRTQQEDSAVYLCASSFPGGGYGYTFGSGTRLTVV.

This chain joins TRBV12-2 and TRBJ1-6; the table calls TRBD1, which could not be checked here. TRBV12-2 is a pseudogene locus. The CDR3 consists of 13 residues. CDR3 coding DNA: TGTGCAAGTCGCTTCGCAGGAAATTCACCCCTCCACTTT. Its translation is CASRFAGNSPLHF.

This chain uses TRBV7-9 with TRBJ2-3; D is uncertain. Between the trimmed V and J ends, which lost 5 bases and 8 bases, there was a span of 14 bases. This CDR3 comprises 13 residues. Germline lookup yields CDR1 SEHNR and CDR2 FQNEAQ (reference sequence). Written as DNA, the CDR3 is TGTGCCAGCAGCAAAGAATTAGTCGTTACGCAGTATTTT. This sequence encodes CASSKELVVTQYF.

J is TRBJ1-2 and V is TRBV6-1, with TRBD1 as a possible D gene (5 bases). V was shortened by 11 bases and J by 0 bases, with 13 bases between the two germline ends. CDR1 and CDR2 (germline): MNHNS, SASEGT. The CDR3 length is 13 residues. As DNA, the CDR3 is TGTGCCGGGGGGATATCGGCTAACTATGGCTACACCTTC. Residues: CAGGISANYGYTF.

This chain joins TRBV14 and TRBJ2-7; 8 bases match TRBD2. V trimming: 5 bases; J trimming: 0 bases; junction bases outside the gene matches: 15. CDR3 length equals 18 residues. Germline-derived CDR1 and CDR2 are SGHDN and FVKESK. CDR3 residues: CASSFRTLLADNSYEQYF. In DNA form, the CDR3 reads TGTGCCAGCAGCTTCCGGACCTTACTAGCGGATAACTCCTACGAGCAGTACTTC.

This rearrangement joins TRBV15 to TRBJ1-4; D gene uncertain. Trimming cost V 8 bases and J 4 bases, with 8 bases left between them. The germline V gene encodes CDR1 LNHNV and CDR2 YYDKDF (reference sequence). The CDR3 has 12 amino acids. The CDR3 nucleotides are TGTGCCACCCTGAACTATAATGAAAAACTGTTTTTT. This sequence encodes CATLNYNEKLFF. Together with reference TRBV15 and TRBJ1-4, the CDR3 gives the full variable domain: DAMVIQNPRYQVTQFGKPVTLSCSQTLNHNVMYWYQQKSSQAPKLLFHYYDKDFNNEADTPDNFQSRRPNTSFCFLDIRSPGLGDTAMYLCATLNYNEKLFFGSGTQLSVL.

This sequence joins TRBV7-9 and TRBJ1-4; D is ambiguous. V was trimmed by 5 bases and J by 8 bases, leaving 18 bases between them. There are 15 residues in the CDR3. Germline V gene sequence: CDR1 SEHNR, CDR2 FQNEAQ (reference sequence). The CDR3 nucleotides read TGTGCCAGCAGCCAGAGACTACCTCTCGGGGAAAAACTGTTTTTT. This encodes CASSQRLPLGEKLFF.